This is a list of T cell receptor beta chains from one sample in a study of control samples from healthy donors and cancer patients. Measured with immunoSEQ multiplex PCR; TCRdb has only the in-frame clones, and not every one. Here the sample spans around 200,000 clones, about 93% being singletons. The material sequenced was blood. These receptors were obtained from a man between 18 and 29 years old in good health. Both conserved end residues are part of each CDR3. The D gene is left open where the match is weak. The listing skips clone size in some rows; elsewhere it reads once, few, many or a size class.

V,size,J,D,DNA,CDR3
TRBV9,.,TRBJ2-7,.,TGTGCCAGCAGCGTAGGGCTATCAACACCCGAGCAGTACTTC,CASSVGLSTPEQYF
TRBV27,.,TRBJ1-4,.,TGTGCCAGCAGGGGGGTGGGGAGTATTGAAAAACTGTTTTTT,CASRGVGSIEKLFF
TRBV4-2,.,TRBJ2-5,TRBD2,TGTGCCAGCAGCCATGTACCTCACCCTAGCGGGGGACCCCAAGAGACCCAGTACTTC,CASSHVPHPSGGPQETQYF
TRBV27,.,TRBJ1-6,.,TGTGCCAGCAGTTTGAGGGCTAGGGATAATTCACCCCTCCACTTT,CASSLRARDNSPLHF
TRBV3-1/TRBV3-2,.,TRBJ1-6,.,TGTGCCAGCAGCCAAGCGTCACCTGATTCACCCCTCCACTTT,CASSQASPDSPLHF
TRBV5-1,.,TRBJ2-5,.,TGCGCCAGCAGCCCGGGGAGACTAGAACGGGAGACCCAGTACTTC,CASSPGRLERETQYF
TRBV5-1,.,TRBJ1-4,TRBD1,TGCGCCAGCAGCTTTGCGTCAGGGGGAGATGAAAAACTGTTTTTT,CASSFASGGDEKLFF
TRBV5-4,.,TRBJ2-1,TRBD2,TGTGCCAGCAGTCCCCGCGGGGGGGTCTACAATGAGCAGTTCTTC,CASSPRGGVYNEQFF
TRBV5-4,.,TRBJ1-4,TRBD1,TGTGCCAGCAGCTCCGGACAGGGAGTGTCTAATGAAAAACTGTTTTTT,CASSSGQGVSNEKLFF
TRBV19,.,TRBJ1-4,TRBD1,TGTGCCAGTACCATCGACAGGGAGGAGGAAAAACTGTTTTTT,CASTIDREEEKLFF
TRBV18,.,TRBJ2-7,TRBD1,TGTGCCACAGGACAGGGTGAATTTGAGCAGTACTTC,CATGQGEFEQYF
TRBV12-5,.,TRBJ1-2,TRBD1,TGTGCTAGTGGTTGGGACAGTTATGGCTACACCTTC,CASGWDSYGYTF
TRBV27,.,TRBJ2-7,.,TGTGCCAGCAGTTTATCGGGGACCGTAGCCTACGAGCAGTACTTC,CASSLSGTVAYEQYF
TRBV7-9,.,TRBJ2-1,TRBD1,TGTGCCAGCAGCCCGGGACAGGGCGGTGAGCAGTTCTTC,CASSPGQGGEQFF
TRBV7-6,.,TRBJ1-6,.,TGTGCCAGCAGCTTAGTAAGGGCGGGCAATTCACCCCTCCACTTT,CASSLVRAGNSPLHF
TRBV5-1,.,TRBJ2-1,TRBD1,TGCGCCAGCAGCCCTACAAAAGTTACAGGGGGCCCCAGCTCCTACAATGAGCAGTTCTTC,CASSPTKVTGGPSSYNEQFF
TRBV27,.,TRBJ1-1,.,TGTGCCAGCAGTTTAAGGCCAGGGATGAACACTGAAGCTTTCTTT,CASSLRPGMNTEAFF
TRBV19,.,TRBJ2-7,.,TGTGCCAGTAGTATAACAAGAGAGCAGTACTTC,CASSITREQYF
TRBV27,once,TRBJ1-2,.,TGTGCCACTCTAGACCGAAGCTATGGCTACACCTTC,CATLDRSYGYTF
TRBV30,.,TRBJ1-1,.,TGTGCCTGGGCCCGTCACAGGAGCGAAGCTTTCTTT,CAWARHRSEAFF
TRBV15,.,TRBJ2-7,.,TGTGCCACCAGCAGAGGGAAGGACTCCAAGAAGGGCGAGCAGTACTTC,CATSRGKDSKKGEQYF
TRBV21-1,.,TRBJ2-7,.,TGTGCCAGCACGTTATCCTACTCCTACGAGCAGTACTTC,CASTLSYSYEQYF
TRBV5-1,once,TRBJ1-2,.,TGCGCCAGCAGCTTGCCGAAGGACGGGTCGGACGAAACAGTTCCTAACTATGGCTACACCTTC,CASSLPKDGSDETVPNYGYTF
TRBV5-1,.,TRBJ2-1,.,TGCGCCAGCAGCTTGCGTGGGAGTGGGGGTGGCAATGAGCAGTTCTTC,CASSLRGSGGGNEQFF
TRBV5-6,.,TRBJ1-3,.,TGTGCCAGCAGCTTGGGAGGGTCTGGAAACACCATATATTTT,CASSLGGSGNTIYF
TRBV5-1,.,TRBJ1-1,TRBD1,TGCGCCAGCAGCTTGGATACCGGGACAGGGGATTACAACACTGAAGCTTTCTTT,CASSLDTGTGDYNTEAFF
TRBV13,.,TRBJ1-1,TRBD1,TGTGCCAGCAGCGCCCCGATCGGACAGGCGGTAGGTACTGAAGCTTTCTTT,CASSAPIGQAVGTEAFF
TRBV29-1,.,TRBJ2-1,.,TGCAGCGCCCACTCTCCTCGGGGGGCGGGTGAGCAGTTCTTC,CSAHSPRGAGEQFF
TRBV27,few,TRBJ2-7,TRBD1,TGTGCCAGCCGCGGGACAGGCTATTCCTACGAGCAGTACTTC,CASRGTGYSYEQYF
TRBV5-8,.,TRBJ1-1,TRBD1,TGTGCCAGCAGCTTGGAGGCGTCAGGGGGCACTGAAGCTTTCTTT,CASSLEASGGTEAFF
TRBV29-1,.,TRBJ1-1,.,TGCAGCGTTGAAGGCAGCCCGAACACTGAAGCTTTCTTT,CSVEGSPNTEAFF
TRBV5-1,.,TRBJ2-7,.,TGCGCCAGCAGCTTGTCCAGGGTGACCTACGAGCAGTACTTC,CASSLSRVTYEQYF
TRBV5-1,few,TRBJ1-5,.,TGCGCCAGCAGAGAGGCTCTGAATCAGCCCCAGCATTTT,CASREALNQPQHF
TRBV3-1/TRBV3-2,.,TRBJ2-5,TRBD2,TGTGCCAGCAGCCGCGCAACTAGCGGGGGGGCGGAGACCCAGTACTTC,CASSRATSGGAETQYF
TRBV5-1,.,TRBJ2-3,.,TGCGCCAGCAGCTTGGAGGGGAGCACAGATACGCAGTATTTT,CASSLEGSTDTQYF
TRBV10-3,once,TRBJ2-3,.,TGCGCCGTGTGGGGCGGGGCAGATACGCAGTATTTT,CAVWGGADTQYF
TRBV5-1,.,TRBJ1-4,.,TGCGCCAGCAGCCCCCCGGGGTCCTCTACAACTAATGAAAAACTGTTTTTT,CASSPPGSSTTNEKLFF
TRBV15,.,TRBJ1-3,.,TGTGCCACCAGCAGAATAAACCCCAACACCATATATTTT,CATSRINPNTIYF
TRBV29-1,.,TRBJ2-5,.,TGCAGGGTTGACGGGGGGAGGGGGCTTCAAGAGACCCAGTACTTC,CRVDGGRGLQETQYF
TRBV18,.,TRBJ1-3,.,TGTGCCAGCTCAGGCGGGGCTCCGAACGCAGCTGGAAACACCATATATTTT,CASSGGAPNAAGNTIYF
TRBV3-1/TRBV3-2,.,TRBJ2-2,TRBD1,TGTGCCAGCAGGAGGACAGGGGGTAACGGGGAGCTGTTTTTT,CASRRTGGNGELFF
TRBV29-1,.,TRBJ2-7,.,TGCAGCGTTGCTGGGAGAAACTCCTACGAGCAGTACTTC,CSVAGRNSYEQYF
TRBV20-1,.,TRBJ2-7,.,TGCAGTGCTAATGAGGCGAACTACGAGCAGTACTTC,CSANEANYEQYF
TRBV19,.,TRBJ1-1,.,TGTGCCTCCCAACGGGGTGGAACTGAAGCTTTCTTT,CASQRGGTEAFF
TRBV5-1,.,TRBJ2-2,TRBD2,TGCGCCAGCAGCTCGGGACTAGCGGGGGCCTCGAACACCGGGGAGCTGTTTTTT,CASSSGLAGASNTGELFF
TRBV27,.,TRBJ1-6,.,TGTGCCAGCCGAGGGACACACTCCTATAATTCACCCCTCCACTTT,CASRGTHSYNSPLHF
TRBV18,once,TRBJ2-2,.,TGTGCCAGCTCACCTGAGCTCGGGGGCGGCGCCGGGGAGCTGTTTTTT,CASSPELGGGAGELFF
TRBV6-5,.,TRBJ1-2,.,TGTGCCAGCAGCGACGGACGGAGGATTTTCTACACCTTC,CASSDGRRIFYTF
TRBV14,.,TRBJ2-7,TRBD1,TGTGCCAGCAGCCAAGAGACAGGGTCCTACGAGCAGTACTTC,CASSQETGSYEQYF
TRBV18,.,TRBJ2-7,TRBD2,TGTGCCAGCTCACCAGGGCCGGGGGGCGAGCAGTACTTC,CASSPGPGGEQYF
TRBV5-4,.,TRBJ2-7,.,TGTGCCAGCAGCTATGGACAGTCCTACGAGCAGTACTTC,CASSYGQSYEQYF
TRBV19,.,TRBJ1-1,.,TGTGCCAGTAGTATACAGATGAACACTGAAGCTTTCTTT,CASSIQMNTEAFF
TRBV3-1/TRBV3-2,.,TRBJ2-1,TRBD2,TGTGCCAGCAGCCCTCTTCGCGGGGGGGCCTACAATGAGCAGTTCTTC,CASSPLRGGAYNEQFF
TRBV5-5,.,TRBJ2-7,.,TGTGCCAGCAGCTTGGATGTTGCTTTATCCTACGAGCAGTACTTC,CASSLDVALSYEQYF
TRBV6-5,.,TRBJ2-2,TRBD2,TGTGCCAATGGGAGGGGCCCGTCGTACACCGGGGAGCTGTTTTTT,CANGRGPSYTGELFF